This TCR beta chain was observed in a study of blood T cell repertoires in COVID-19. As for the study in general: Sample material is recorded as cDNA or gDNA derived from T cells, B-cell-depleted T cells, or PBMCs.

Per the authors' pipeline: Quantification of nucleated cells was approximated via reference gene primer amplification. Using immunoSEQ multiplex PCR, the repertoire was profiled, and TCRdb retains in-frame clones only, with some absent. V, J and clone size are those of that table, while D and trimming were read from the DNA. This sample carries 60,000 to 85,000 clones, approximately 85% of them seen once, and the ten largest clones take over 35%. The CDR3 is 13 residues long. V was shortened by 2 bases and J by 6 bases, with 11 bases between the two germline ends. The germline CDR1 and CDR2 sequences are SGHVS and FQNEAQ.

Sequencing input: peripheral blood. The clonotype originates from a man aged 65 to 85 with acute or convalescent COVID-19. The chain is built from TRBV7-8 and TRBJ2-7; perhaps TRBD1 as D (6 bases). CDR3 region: CASSLRGGSEQYF. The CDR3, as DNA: TGTGCCAGCAGCTTAAGAGGGGGTAGCGAGCAGTACTTC.